These T cell receptor beta chains were read from a single sample in a study of OX40 agonist ivuxolimab in advanced cancers. TCRdb's table, derived via immunoSEQ multiplex PCR, lists solely in-frame clones and lacks some. The table lists tens of thousands of clones, 80% to 85% of them singletons. The sequencing here drew on CD4+ or CD8+ T cells sorted from blood, taken in a trial of the OX40 agonist ivuxolimab. The receptors originated from an adult with an advanced solid tumor such as melanoma, head and neck, liver or kidney cancer. CDR3s leave out the opening cysteine and the closing phenylalanine or tryptophan.

J gene	V gene	CDR3 protein
TRBJ2-2	TRBV11-2	ASSLGLAGGGAGELF
TRBJ1-1	TRBV28	ASSSTENTEAF
TRBJ1-4	TRBV27	ASSSTPGQVGKLF
TRBJ1-2	TRBV29-1	SVEARDRGYGYT
TRBJ2-3	TRBV7-6	ASSLDRTDTQY
TRBJ2-5	TRBV10-3	AIRDSATETQY
TRBJ1-5	TRBV6-6	ASSSPNQPQH
TRBJ2-2	TRBV6-1	ASSLLAANTGELF
TRBJ2-7	TRBV6-1	ASNTGTTYEQY
TRBJ1-1	TRBV28	ASSLARQGASTEAF
TRBJ1-5	TRBV6-1	ASSESLSSGNQPQH
TRBJ2-1	TRBV11-2	ASSLILSGTPPYNEQF
TRBJ1-2	TRBV4-1	ASSQGHRSGDGYT
TRBJ2-2	TRBV10-1	ASLNTGELF
TRBJ2-1	TRBV14	ASSQGRANQF
TRBJ1-3	TRBV18	ASSPGGPGNTIY
TRBJ2-7	TRBV11-3	ASSQTGTTSEQY
TRBJ1-1	TRBV5-1	ASSGGASSTEAF
TRBJ1-2	TRBV6-5	ASSYAGGGGYT
TRBJ2-1	TRBV5-1	ASSLEGQGYNEQF
TRBJ1-1	TRBV19	ASSTTAVPIKNTEAF
TRBJ1-1	TRBV5-5	ASRRMGQSGTEAF
TRBJ1-5	TRBV19	ASNQGRPNQPQH
TRBJ2-1	TRBV9	ASSSQPGQGYNEQF
TRBJ1-2	TRBV5-4	ASSHADRGSYGYT
TRBJ1-2	TRBV28	ASTRSGRESYGYT
TRBJ1-2	TRBV5-8	ASRMRDRLYGYT
TRBJ2-1	TRBV5-5	ASSLDGRAFNEQF
TRBJ2-5	TRBV27	ASSFLGYQETQY
TRBJ1-3	TRBV6-1	ASSGQGNLNTIY
TRBJ1-1	TRBV14	ASSQVRAPKPLNTEAF
TRBJ2-5	TRBV5-6	ASSLIWQGVQETQY